This T cell receptor (beta chain) was captured by sequencing in a study of metastatic and nonmetastatic thyroid tumors. Across the whole study: Repertoire comparisons spanned blood and tumor or nodule tissue from malignant and benign thyroid patients.

Study-level findings and limits: As reported, TCR beta diversity in blood and tumor was significantly higher in malignant thyroid tumors than in benign nodules.

The authors' processing: Across clinicopathological groups, CDR3 differences served as the basis for building a distant-metastasis classifier for papillary thyroid cancer. TCRdb reprocessed the PCR reads via MiXCR. TCRdb, not the original authors, processed these V and J calls. The sample lists approximately 16,000 clones, around 12% occurring once. No patient received treatment before thyroid surgery. This clone was detected ten times or more. Its specificity is unknown. The V end lost 5 bases, the J end lost 5 bases, and 13 bases lay between the germline ends. The CDR3 sequence is 14 residues long. The sequence came from a female donor with papillary thyroid cancer or a benign thyroid nodule (not recorded which). Some clones in this sample may be carry-over from other donors' samples. The genes are TRBV12-3 or TRBV12-4 and TRBJ1-5; D perhaps matches TRBD1 (5 bases). The material sequenced was tumor tissue. This CDR3 is CASSLRDGYQPQHF. CDR3 sequence (DNA): TGTGCCAGCAGTCTCCGGGACGGGTATCAGCCCCAGCATTTT.